Following are 18 T cell receptor beta chains from one sample sequenced in a study of T cells after posttransplantation cyclophosphamide. Data came from immunoSEQ multiplex PCR; TCRdb stores just in-frame clones and leaves some out. The sample lists 9,500 to 15,000 clones, none appearing once, the ten largest making up under 7.5%. The sequencing sample was made of PBMCs. The receptors were sampled from a middle-aged woman in good health, CMV-negative, and a related stem cell transplant donor.

At least ten counts were recorded for this clone. The chain employs TRBV5-8 and TRBJ1-1; D call uncertain. The CDR3 length is 12 residues. Deletions cut 1 base from V and 5 bases from J, with 6 bases between. In germline, CDR1 is SGHTS, CDR2 YDEGEE. The CDR3 loop is CASSLRATEAFF. CDR3 nucleotide sequence: TGTGCCAGCAGCTTGAGGGCTACTGAAGCTTTCTTT.

This clone was recorded many times. J is TRBJ2-7 and V is TRBV10-3; 7 nucleotides match TRBD1. Per the germline V gene, CDR1 is ENHRY and CDR2 is SYGVKD. With V trimmed by 10 bases and J by 2 bases, 2 bases remained unmatched. The CDR3 extends over 11 amino acids. CDR3 region: CATGQAYEQYF. DNA of the CDR3: TGTGCCACCGGACAGGCCTACGAGCAGTACTTC.

This clone was found many times. The chain joins TRBV28 to TRBJ2-3; 10 bases align to TRBD2. This CDR3 is 13 amino acids long. Per the germline V gene, CDR1 is MDHEN and CDR2 is SYDVKM. The V gene end was trimmed by 5 bases and the J gene end by 4 bases; junction bases not matched to a gene: 0. CDR3 DNA sequence: TGTGCCAGCAGTCTAGCGGGAGCAGATACGCAGTATTTT. Its protein is CASSLAGADTQYF. The full variable domain, in which reference TRBV28 and TRBJ2-3 provide the parts outside the CDR3, is DVKVTQSSRYLVKRTGEKVFLECVQDMDHENMFWYRQDPGLGLRLIYFSYDVKMKEKGDIPEGYSVSREKKERFSLILESASTNQTSMYLCASSLAGADTQYFGPGTRLTVL.

There are many counts of this clone. V and J are TRBV5-6 and TRBJ1-6, with D unresolved. CDR3 size: 14 residues. The ends were cut back, 4 bases at V and 9 bases at J, with 14 bases in the middle. Germline CDR1 reads SGHDT; CDR2 reads YYEEEE. The DNA of the CDR3 is TGTGCCAGCAGCAAAAAAGGGTCAGGTTCACCCCTCCACTTT. Amino acid sequence: CASSKKGSGSPLHF.

This clone came up many times. The chain is built from TRBV5-6 and TRBJ1-1, with 9 bases fitting TRBD1. CDR1 is SGHDT and CDR2 is YYEEEE in the germline V gene. The CDR3 covers 15 residues. The junction had 7 bases not matched to a gene; V was cut back by 1 base and J by 6 bases. The CDR3 DNA is TGTGCCAGCAGCTTGATCCGGGACAGGGAATCTGAAGCTTTCTTT. Its protein is CASSLIRDRESEAFF.

This sequence joins TRBV12-3 or TRBV12-4 and TRBJ1-5; TRBD1 matches at 12 bases. The CDR3 runs 17 residues. Trimming took 0 bases from V and 1 from J; bases not matched to a gene: 1. CDR3 nucleotides: TGTGCCAGCAGTTTAGCGGGACAGGGGGCCAGCAATCAGCCCCAGCATTTT. Translated, it gives CASSLAGQGASNQPQHF.

This clone occurred many times. This chain connects TRBV6-1 to TRBJ2-1, with 9 bases matching TRBD2. CDR1 is MNHNS and CDR2 is SASEGT in the germline V gene. The CDR3 is 15 amino acids. Trimming removed 7 bases from V and 7 bases from J; junction bases left unmatched: 11. CDR3 DNA sequence: TGTGCCAGCACCCGAGAACCTAGCGGGGCGAATGAGCAGTTCTTC. Protein product: CASTREPSGANEQFF.

This clone was counted ten times or more. The CDR3 here is CASSDDSSYNEQFF. For the CDR3, the DNA is TGTGCCAGCTCGGACGACAGCTCCTACAATGAGCAGTTCTTC. The chain combines TRBV27 with TRBJ2-1, with D maybe TRBD1 (5 bases). Trimming left V 8 bases short and J 0 bases short, with 11 bases between. The CDR3 runs to 14 residues. Germline values: CDR1 MNHEY, CDR2 SMNVEV (reference sequence).

This clone was found many times. The rearrangement joins TRBV14 to TRBJ2-1; TRBD2 aligns across 9 bases. Germline V gives CDR1 SGHDN, CDR2 FVKESK. V shed 3 bases and J 8 bases; nucleotides not matched to a gene: 8. There are 15 residues in the CDR3. CDR3 sequence: CASSHIGTSWDEQFF. Here the CDR3 DNA reads TGTGCCAGCAGCCACATTGGGACTAGCTGGGATGAGCAGTTCTTC.

This clone was observed many times. The chain employs TRBV18 and TRBJ1-1, with a weak D call TRBD1 (6 bases). The CDR3 runs 15 residues. CDR1 is KGHSH, CDR2 LQKENI, per germline. The germline V and J ends were trimmed by 4 bases and 1 base, with 13 bases remaining between them. The CDR3 coding sequence is TGTGCCAGCTCACTACAGGGAGTGCCGAACACTGAAGCTTTCTTT. Its translation is CASSLQGVPNTEAFF.

The sample holds many counts of this clone. The chain carries TRBV20-1 and TRBJ2-3, with D perhaps being TRBD1 or TRBD2 (5 bases each). Between the trimmed V and J ends, which lost 6 bases and 6 bases, there was a span of 10 bases. This CDR3 has 11 amino acids. Per the germline V gene, CDR1 is DFQATT and CDR2 is SNEGSKA (reference sequence). The CDR3 DNA reads TGCAGTGCGGAGAGGGGCGATACGCAGTATTTT. Amino acids: CSAERGDTQYF.

This clone occurred many times. V gene TRBV6-2 or TRBV6-3 combines with J gene TRBJ2-2; D ambiguous. The ends were cut back, 10 bases at V and 0 bases at J, with 6 bases in the middle. Germline V gene sequence: CDR1 MNHEY, CDR2 SVGEGT. This CDR3 is 12 amino acids long. CDR3: CAITTNTGELFF. The CDR3 bases are TGTGCCATCACAACGAACACCGGGGAGCTGTTTTTT.

The chain employs TRBV19 and TRBJ2-5; the match to TRBD2 covers 14 bases. The CDR3 extends over 17 amino acids. Germline V gives CDR1 LNHDA, CDR2 SQIVND (reference sequence). Germline trimming cut 3 bases from V and 2 bases from J; bases unmatched to any gene: 5. CDR3 nucleotides: TGTGCCAGTAGTATGGGACTAGCGGGGGCGTTACAAGAGACCCAGTACTTC. It encodes CASSMGLAGALQETQYF.

This clone was counted many times. The chain recombines TRBV6-2 or TRBV6-3 with TRBJ2-5, with 10 bases identical to TRBD2. V lost 5 bases to trimming and J lost 1 base; unmatched junction nucleotides: 10. Germline CDR1 MNHEY, CDR2 SVGEGT. The CDR3 runs 17 residues. The CDR3 reads CASSGLAGAGGQETQYF. The CDR3 bases are TGTGCCAGCAGTGGGCTAGCGGGAGCAGGAGGCCAAGAGACCCAGTACTTC.

This clone has a handful of counts. V usage is TRBV5-1 and J usage is TRBJ2-3; 8 bases align to TRBD1. Germline V CDR1 and CDR2: SGHRS, YFSETQ. CDR3 length: 16 amino acids. The ends lost 2 bases at V and 3 bases at J; junction bases unmatched: 8. The CDR3 DNA reads TGCGCCAGCAGCTTAACACAGGGGGTTTTAACAGATACGCAGTATTTT. It specifies CASSLTQGVLTDTQYF.

The table lists this clone with many counts. The chain combines TRBV29-1 with TRBJ1-1; no clear D gene. V lost 6 bases and J lost 3, with 5 bases in between. This CDR3 comprises 10 residues. Germline CDR1 is SQVTM and CDR2 is ANQGSEA. CDR3 amino acids: CSVRDTEAFF. The CDR3 nucleotides are TGCAGCGTGAGGGACACTGAAGCTTTCTTT.

There are many counts of this clone. The rearrangement joins TRBV5-1 to TRBJ1-1; 7 nucleotides align to TRBD1. The CDR3 spans 16 residues. J gave up 1 base and V 0 bases, and 6 bases lay outside the gene matches. Germline CDR1 reads SGHRS; CDR2 reads YFSETQ. CDR3 sequence reads: CASSLGQGSTNTEAFF. The CDR3 DNA is TGCGCCAGCAGCTTGGGACAGGGATCAACGAACACTGAAGCTTTCTTT.

This clone is labeled medium-sized. The V call is TRBV2, the J call TRBJ2-1, with 11 bases that match TRBD2. The CDR3 spans 17 residues. With V trimmed by 6 bases and J by 4 bases, 11 bases remained unmatched. Germline values: CDR1 SNHLY, CDR2 FYNNEI. The CDR3 spells CASSYSGTSGVYNEQFF. In nucleotides, the CDR3 is TGTGCCAGCAGCTACTCCGGGACTAGCGGAGTATACAATGAGCAGTTCTTC.